This entry describes one T cell receptor (beta chain). No cognate antigen has been identified for it. Base qualities are missing; no much larger clone stands one base away. The data were obtained in a study of T cell repertoires in cytomegalovirus infection (dated by TCRdb to about 2019). As for the study more broadly: Alongside well-studied HLA-B-restricted epitopes, the peptide stimulations were aimed at recently identified HLA-C-restricted CMV epitopes, whose presentation resists viral immunomodulation. Because public TCR beta signatures pointed to carriage of CMV infection together with the matching HLA type, the HLA type of each donor mattered for the analysis.

The listed sequencing device is Illumina HiSeq 1500. TCRdb reprocessed the public reads (quality trimming at Q25 with fastp, clone calling with MiXCR) and kept in-frame beta chains. Each CDR3 protein appears once, grouped with its most common genes and DNA. For this sample the table gives approximately 1,000,000 distinct CDR3 sequences, of which around 31% were detected only once. Jointly, the top ten make up about 14% of the sample. The research as a whole found: In both this cohort and an independent cohort of some 370 donors, the cumulative frequency of public TCR beta family members distinguished carriers of CMV infection plus the relevant HLA type. The ex vivo response was dominated by HLA-C-restricted CMV-specific TCR beta clonotypes, which also provided the single most frequent clonotype in two of eight donors.

This specimen's treatment or condition label, interpreted: in vitro stimulation with specific CMV peptide epitopes to enrich CMV-specific T cells. V loses 0 bases of germline sequence and J loses 0 bases, and the interval between the two ends is 9 bases. The germline V gene (reference sequence) specifies SGHKS as CDR1 and YYEKEE as CDR2. Spanning cysteine to phenylalanine, the CDR3 consists of 15 amino acids. Only the CDR3 DNA stays, 45 bases, in frame from base 1. The clonotype originates from a human donor in good health (CMV status not recorded). Some clones in this sample may be carry-over from other donors' samples. This material consisted of cultured CD8+ T cells from PBMCs, taken from culture after CMV antigen stimulation. This receptor chain uses TRBV5-5 and TRBJ1-2; the D gene is unclear. The CDR3 corresponds to CASSLEMQSNYGYTF. Read as DNA, the sequence is TGTGCCAGCAGCTTGGAAATGCAGTCTAACTATGGCTACACCTTC.